This TCR beta chain was sequenced during a study of blood T cell repertoires in COVID-19 (dated by TCRdb to about 2020). Regarding the research as a whole: Collaborator samples came from the United States, Italy and Spain and covered acute and convalescent phases of COVID-19. The repertoires were released in a freely available public database meant as a resource for research on the immune response to SARS-CoV-2. Subjects who had been exposed to COVID-19, were actively infected with it, or had recovered from it provided the deeply sampled blood TCRbeta repertoires that made up the dataset. The samples were drawn from the first 160 participants of the ongoing ImmuneRACE study and from some 1,300 subjects provided by 6 global collaborators. Sample metadata almost always included a de-identified subject ID, COVID-19 status, age in years and sex. The material from the prospective study consisted of cDNA or gDNA derived from T cells, B-cell-depleted T cells, or PBMCs. Where HLA class I and class II types were available, the types were taken from metadata supplied by the sample provider, not from assay-based typing. Overall study outcomes, separate from this receptor: Clinical and demographic metadata were provided uncurated, with the amount varying by source and participant.

The CDR3 runs 17 residues from the cysteine to the phenylalanine. The retained sequence is limited to the CDR3, 51 bases, with the frame set at the first base. CDR1 LGHDT and CDR2 YNNKEL are derived from the germline V gene (reference sequence). V is shortened by 0 bases, J by 2 bases, and the region joining them spans 14 bases. Collaborating institutions collected whole blood in K2EDTA tubes following their own protocols. For TCRbeta analysis, collaborators shipped samples as frozen whole blood, isolated PBMCs, or DNA extracted from either of those sample types. To note about this clone: There is no known antigen for this receptor. No much larger clone exists at a distance of one base, and base qualities are not known.

TCRbeta CDR3 regions were amplified from genomic DNA by means of the immunoSEQ Assay, a bias-controlled multiplex PCR. In the source study's methods: Within the assay, amplification of reference gene primers was used to estimate how many nucleated cells each sample contained. Sequence reads were collapsed and filtered to measure the absolute abundance of every unique TCRbeta CDR3 rearrangement. For each sample, productive Simpson clonality was calculated by taking the square root of Simpson's diversity index across productive rearrangements. In its TCRdb copy, this immuneACCESS table keeps in-frame sequences only and misses some clones. Where compared with another copy, unresolved V genes explain less than half of these, and the others have no known cause. V and J calls plus clone size are reproduced from that table; the DNA served to infer D and trimming. The sample table shows 150,000 or so clones, and roughly four fifths are seen once. The ten largest clones capture about 1.8% of the sample.

Sequencing was carried out using peripheral blood. The receptor was isolated from a man older than 75 with acute or convalescent COVID-19. The rearranged segments are TRBV3-1 (or the pseudogene TRBV3-2) and TRBJ1-5, and the D gene may be TRBD1, 6 bases matching. The CDR3 is CASSQDPGGLGNQPQHF. The DNA is as follows: TGTGCCAGCAGCCAAGACCCGGGGGGGCTCGGCAATCAGCCCCAGCATTTT.